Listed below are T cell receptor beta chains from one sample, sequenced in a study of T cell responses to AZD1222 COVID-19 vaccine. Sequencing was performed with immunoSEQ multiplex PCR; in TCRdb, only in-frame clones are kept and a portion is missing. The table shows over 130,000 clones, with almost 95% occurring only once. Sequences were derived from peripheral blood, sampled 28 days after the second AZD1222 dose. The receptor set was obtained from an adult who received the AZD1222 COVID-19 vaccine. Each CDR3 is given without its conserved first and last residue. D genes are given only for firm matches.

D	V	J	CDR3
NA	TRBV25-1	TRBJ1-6	ASSETRQVGRSPLH
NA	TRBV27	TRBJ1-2	ASSLDGIYGYT
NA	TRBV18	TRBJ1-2	ASSYREGDGYT
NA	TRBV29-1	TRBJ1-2	SVRAGAHYGYT
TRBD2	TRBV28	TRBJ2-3	ASNLAEAGGADTQY
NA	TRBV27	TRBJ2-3	ASRINQGKGNTQY
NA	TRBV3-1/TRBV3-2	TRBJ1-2	ASSQDGRRANYGYT
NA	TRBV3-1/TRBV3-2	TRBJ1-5	ASSPGINQPQH
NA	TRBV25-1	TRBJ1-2	ASSEYSGYGYT
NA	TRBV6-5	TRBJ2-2	ASANRENTGELF
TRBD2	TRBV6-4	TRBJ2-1	ASSDGTSSYNEQF
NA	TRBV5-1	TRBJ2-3	ASRKEADTQY
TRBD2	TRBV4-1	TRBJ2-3	ASSQGLAGSVTQY
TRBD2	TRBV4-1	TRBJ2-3	ASSQVAASGGHTDTQY
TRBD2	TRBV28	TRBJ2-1	ASPSGTSGGADEQF
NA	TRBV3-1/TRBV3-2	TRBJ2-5	ASSQEGRTEETQY
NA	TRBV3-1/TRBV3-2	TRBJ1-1	ASSPHLDRTEAF
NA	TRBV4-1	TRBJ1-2	ASSLRAGTGRNYGYT
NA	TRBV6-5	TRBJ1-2	ASSWGGADGYT
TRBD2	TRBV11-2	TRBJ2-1	ASSDRGAGGVNEQF
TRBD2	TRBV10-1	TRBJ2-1	ASSEGLAGIYNEQF
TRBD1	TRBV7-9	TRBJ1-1	ASSPVAGTGKNTEAF
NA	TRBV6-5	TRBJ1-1	ASTWTDVNTEAF
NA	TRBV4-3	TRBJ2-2	ASSQELGENGGELF
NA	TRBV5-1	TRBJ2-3	ASSYLSTDTQY
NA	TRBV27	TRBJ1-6	ASSLTRNSPLH
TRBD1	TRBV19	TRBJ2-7	ASSFNLMTGVSYEQY
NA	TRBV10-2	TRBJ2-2	ASSEINKNTGELF
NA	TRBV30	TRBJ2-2	AWTQEGRENTGELF
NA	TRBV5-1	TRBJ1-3	ASSLGPYRVDTIY
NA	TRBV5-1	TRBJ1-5	ASSFEGNQPQH
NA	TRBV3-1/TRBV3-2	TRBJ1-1	ASSQGTEAF
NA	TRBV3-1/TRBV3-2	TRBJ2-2	ASSQDRGLRELF
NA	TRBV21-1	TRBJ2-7	ASSKAHEGAFYEQY
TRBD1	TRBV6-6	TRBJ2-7	ASSYSLTGGIYEQY
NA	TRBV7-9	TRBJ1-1	ASSSRGSTEAF
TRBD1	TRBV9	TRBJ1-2	ASSAGDRGRGYT
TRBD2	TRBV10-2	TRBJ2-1	ASREIRASGRAYNEQF
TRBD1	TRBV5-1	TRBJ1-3	ASSLWTGGSGNTIY
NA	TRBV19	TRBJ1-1	ASSIGRGLNTEAF
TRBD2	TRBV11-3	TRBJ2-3	ASSSLAGERDTQY
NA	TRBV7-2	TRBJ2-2	ASRGAADTGELF
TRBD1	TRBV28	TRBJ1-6	ASSPEGQGWHSPLH
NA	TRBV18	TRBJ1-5	ASSPGTGNNQPQH
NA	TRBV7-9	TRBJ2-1	ASSLVVDYPYNEQF
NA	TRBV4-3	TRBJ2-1	ASSSPGTVEQF
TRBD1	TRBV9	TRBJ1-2	ASSFRDSSYGYT
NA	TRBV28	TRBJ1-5	ASSPAGRDSNQPQH
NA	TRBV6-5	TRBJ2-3	ASNGPFLRTDTQY
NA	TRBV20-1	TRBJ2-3	SAYLGDTQY
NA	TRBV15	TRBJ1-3	ATSRQGIVGNTIY
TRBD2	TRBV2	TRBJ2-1	ASYGLAGVYNEQF